The 25 T cell receptor beta chains reported below all come from one sample, sequenced in a study of early T cells in non-severe SARS-CoV-2 infection. Each CDR3 protein gets one entry after TCRdb re-called the 5' RACE reads with MiXCR. The sample carries approximately 35,000 distinct CDR3 sequences, more than 4% recorded once. The sequenced sample was whole blood. The receptors were sampled from an adult who was a healthcare worker with PCR-confirmed SARS-CoV-2 infection or an uninfected control (not recorded which).

The CDR3 DNA is TGCAGCGTTGTTCGCGGGAGCTCCTACGAGCAGTACTTC. It is translated as CSVVRGSSYEQYF. The rearrangement joins TRBV29-1 to TRBJ2-7; 7 nucleotides agree with TRBD2. In germline, CDR1 is SQVTM, CDR2 ANQGSEA. The CDR3 runs to 13 residues. Unmatched junction bases numbered 3, after V lost 4 bases and J lost 0 bases.

This clonotype was seen repeatedly, ten times or more. This sequence joins TRBV7-9 and TRBJ2-2; TRBD2 aligns across 7 bases. Germline lookup yields CDR1 SEHNR and CDR2 FQNEAQ (reference sequence). The CDR3 length is 15 residues. The trim removed 3 bases at V and 6 bases at J, leaving 7 bases unmatched. The CDR3 bases are TGTGCCAGCAGCTTCGGGACTACCCACGCCGGGGAGCTGTTTTTT. It is translated as CASSFGTTHAGELFF.

J is TRBJ2-7 and V is TRBV5-1, with 9 bases fitting TRBD1. The CDR3 spans 15 residues. J was trimmed by 7 bases and V by 0 bases; bases with no gene match: 8. From germline, CDR1 is SGHRS and CDR2 YFSETQ. The CDR3 region is CASSLVVGQGKEQYF. Written as DNA, the CDR3 is TGCGCCAGCAGCTTGGTAGTCGGACAGGGGAAGGAGCAGTACTTC.

This clonotype has a count of ten or more. This chain connects TRBV5-4 to TRBJ2-1, with D perhaps TRBD1 (5 bases). CDR1 is SGHNT, CDR2 YYREEE, per germline (reference sequence). This CDR3 comprises 13 residues. V was pared by 3 bases and J by 7 bases, with 11 bases between. This CDR3 reads CASSSTTENEQFF. CDR3 DNA: TGTGCCAGCAGCTCCACGACAGAGAATGAGCAGTTCTTC.

By its share, this clonotype is medium-sized. The chain joins TRBV20-1 to TRBJ2-3; TRBD2 matches at 8 bases. The CDR3 extends over 15 amino acids. Germline values: CDR1 DFQATT, CDR2 SNEGSKA (reference sequence). The V segment lost 0 bases and the J segment 4 bases; nucleotides outside the gene matches: 6. This CDR3 reads CSARDRLAGSDTQYF. The CDR3 DNA is TGCAGTGCTAGAGATCGCCTAGCGGGCTCAGATACGCAGTATTTT.

This clonotype was counted at least ten times. This sequence joins TRBV11-2 and TRBJ2-5; D call uncertain. Trimming took 5 bases from V and 5 from J, leaving 18 bases between them. CDR1 is SGHAT and CDR2 is FQNNGV in the germline V gene. The CDR3 is made up of 15 amino acids. CDR3 sequence (DNA): TGTGCCAGCAGCCGCGTAGGATCCATCGGGGAGACCCAGTACTTC. This encodes CASSRVGSIGETQYF.

This clonotype was observed a few times. The CDR3 DNA reads TGTGCCAGTAGTCGTGCGGGAGTTATCAACGAGCAGTACTTC. Translated, it gives CASSRAGVINEQYF. V usage is TRBV19 and J usage is TRBJ2-7; TRBD2 agrees at 7 bases. The CDR3 loop spans 14 amino acids. Unmatched junction bases numbered 9, after V lost 5 bases and J lost 5 bases. Looked up from germline, CDR1 is LNHDA and CDR2 is SQIVND (reference sequence).

This clonotype was detected many times. V and J are TRBV7-6 and TRBJ2-1; 7 positions agree with TRBD2. The CDR3 has 15 amino acids. The germline gives CDR1 SGHVS, CDR2 FNYEAQ. V lost 4 bases, J lost 3 bases, and 6 bases stayed unmatched. The CDR3 loop is CASSSSRGVYNEQFF. For the CDR3, the DNA is TGTGCCAGCAGCTCGAGTCGGGGGGTCTACAATGAGCAGTTCTTC.

The rearrangement links TRBV11-2 to TRBJ2-3, with TRBD2 matching over 9 bases. V dropped 2 bases and J dropped 1; count of bases not matched to a gene: 10. Looked up from germline, CDR1 is SGHAT and CDR2 is FQNNGV. The length of the CDR3 is 18 residues. The CDR3 DNA reads as TGTGCCAGCAGCTTACGTCGTAGCGGGAGAACGGGCACAGATACGCAGTATTTT. Translating it yields CASSLRRSGRTGTDTQYF.

This clonotype was seen many times. The J gene is TRBJ1-1, the V gene TRBV4-3; no reliable D call. The CDR3 sequence is 14 residues long. Trimming left V 5 bases short and J 4 bases short, with 14 bases between. Germline-derived CDR1 and CDR2 are LGHNA and YSLEER. CDR3 nucleotides: TGCGCCAGCAGCAAGAGTACAGCACTCACTGAAGCTTTCTTT. It encodes CASSKSTALTEAFF.

This clonotype was observed at least ten times. V gene TRBV10-3 combines with J gene TRBJ1-6, with 10 nucleotides matching TRBD1. The V gene end was trimmed by 6 bases and the J gene end by 9 bases; junction bases not matched to a gene: 8. CDR3 length: 15 residues. Germline lookup yields CDR1 ENHRY and CDR2 SYGVKD. The CDR3 is CAIRGQGPYSSPLHF. The CDR3 DNA is TGTGCCATCAGGGGACAGGGGCCGTACAGTTCACCCCTCCACTTT.

Ten or more counts support this clonotype. V is TRBV7-2 and J is TRBJ2-7; TRBD2 matches 8 bases. CDR1 and CDR2 from the germline V gene are SGHTA and FQGNSA. V shed 2 bases and J 0 bases; nucleotides not matched to a gene: 3. The CDR3 is made up of 15 amino acids. The CDR3 is CASSLTGGSSYEQYF. CDR3 in DNA: TGTGCCAGCAGCTTAACGGGGGGGAGCTCCTACGAGCAGTACTTC.

This clonotype appeared many times. CDR3 sequence (DNA): TGCAGTGCTAGAGGGGTCCTCACCGGGGAGCTGTTTTTT. Amino acid sequence: CSARGVLTGELFF. The chain employs TRBV20-1 and TRBJ2-2, with D uncertain. The CDR3 has 13 amino acids. V shed 1 base and J shed 4 bases, with 7 bases lying between them. Germline V gene lookup returns CDR1 DFQATT and CDR2 SNEGSKA (reference sequence).

This clonotype occurred many times. The chain recombines TRBV7-9 with TRBJ2-7; D perhaps matches TRBD1 (6 bases). From germline, CDR1 is SEHNR and CDR2 FQNEAQ (reference sequence). The V end lost 1 base, the J end lost 2 bases, and 12 bases lay between the germline ends. This CDR3 has 15 amino acids. CDR3 DNA: TGTGCCAGCAGCTTAGTGGGGGCGCGAGCCTACGAGCAGTACTTC. Encoded protein: CASSLVGARAYEQYF. The full variable domain, with the rest looked up from reference TRBV7-9 and TRBJ2-7, is DTGVSQNPRHKITKRGQNVTFRCDPISEHNRLYWYRQTLGQGPEFLTYFQNEAQLEKSRLLSDRFSAERPKGSFSTLEIQRTEQGDSAMYLCASSLVGARAYEQYFGPGTRLTVT.

This clonotype was picked up many times. The V and J genes are TRBV7-6 and TRBJ2-2, with D possibly matching TRBD1 (5 bases). CDR1 is SGHVS, CDR2 FNYEAQ, per germline. Trimming took 5 bases from V and 1 from J, leaving 17 bases between them. The CDR3 is made up of 17 amino acids. The chain's CDR3 is CASSPRAATVNTGELFF. The CDR3 DNA reads as TGTGCCAGCAGCCCCAGGGCAGCCACGGTGAACACCGGGGAGCTGTTTTTT.

In its sample, this clonotype was seen many times. The chain couples TRBV4-2 to TRBJ2-7; 7 bases align to TRBD1. V dropped 4 bases and J dropped 0; count of bases not matched to a gene: 3. Germline V gene sequence: CDR1 LGHNA, CDR2 YNFKEQ. The CDR3 is made up of 14 amino acids. DNA for the CDR3: TGTGCCAGCAGCCGCCGGGACAGCTCCTACGAGCAGTACTTC. It yields the protein CASSRRDSSYEQYF.

There are a few counts of this clonotype. The chain couples TRBV2 to TRBJ2-2, with D possibly being TRBD1 (6 bases). Germline V lookup: CDR1 SNHLY, CDR2 FYNNEI. V was shortened by 10 bases and J by 3 bases, with 15 bases between the two germline ends. The CDR3 contains 14 residues. CDR3 DNA: TGTGCCATCCACAGGGATAAGTACACCGGGGAGCTGTTTTTT. Translated, it gives CAIHRDKYTGELFF.

At least ten counts were recorded for this clonotype. The chain employs TRBV7-2 and TRBJ1-5; D not certain. The germline CDR1 and CDR2 sequences are SGHTA and FQGNSA. The CDR3 totals 14 residues. V was cut by 2 bases and J by 5 bases, with 10 bases left in between. This CDR3 is CASSLHWSDQPQHF. The CDR3 DNA reads as TGTGCCAGCAGCTTACACTGGTCCGATCAGCCCCAGCATTTT.

The CDR3 protein is CASTKALQGSGELFF. The DNA for the CDR3 is TGTGCCAGCACCAAGGCGTTGCAGGGTAGCGGGGAGCTGTTTTTT. V is TRBV7-2 and J is TRBJ2-2, with D tentatively TRBD1 (5 bases). Trimming shortened V by 7 bases and J by 7 bases, and 19 bases separated the two germline ends. The CDR3 covers 15 residues. Germline assignment: CDR1 SGHTA and CDR2 FQGNSA.

This clonotype was observed many times. The V gene is TRBV18, the J gene TRBJ2-6; D might be TRBD1 (6 bases). The germline V and J ends were trimmed by 3 bases and 0 bases, with 6 bases remaining between them. CDR3 length equals 15 residues. Per germline, CDR1 KGHSH and CDR2 LQKENI. The CDR3 is CASSPDSSGANVLTF. The CDR3 nucleotides read TGTGCCAGCTCACCGGACAGCTCTGGGGCCAACGTCCTGACTTTC. Variable domain in full (rest from reference TRBV18 and TRBJ2-6): NAGVMQNPRHLVRRRGQEARLRCSPMKGHSHVYWYRQLPEEGLKFMVYLQKENIIDESGMPKERFSAEFPKEGPSILRIQQVVRGDSAAYFCASSPDSSGANVLTFGAGSRLTVL.

This clonotype was observed many times. The chain couples TRBV13 to TRBJ2-1; 10 bases map to TRBD1. V dropped 2 bases and J dropped 6; count of bases not matched to a gene: 19. The CDR3 is 20 residues long. Germline loops: CDR1 PRHDT, CDR2 FYEKMQ (reference sequence). DNA for the CDR3: TGTGCCAGCAGCTTATATCGACGGGACAGGGGCCGTTCCGCGCCCAATGAGCAGTTCTTC. Translation: CASSLYRRDRGRSAPNEQFF.

This clonotype was recorded at least ten times. V usage is TRBV7-2 and J usage is TRBJ2-7; D is unclear. Trimming stripped 5 bases from V and 9 bases from J, with 14 bases between. This CDR3 has 12 residues. Germline V CDR1 and CDR2: SGHTA, FQGNSA. The CDR3 here is CASSVPSLGQYF. The CDR3 region has the DNA TGTGCCAGCAGCGTCCCCAGCCTGGGGCAGTACTTC.

This clonotype was seen ten or more times. This chain's CDR3 is CSARDLSQETQYF. Written as DNA, the CDR3 is TGCAGTGCTAGAGATCTGTCGCAAGAGACCCAGTACTTC. This chain connects TRBV20-1 to TRBJ2-5; D not resolved. CDR1 and CDR2 from the germline V gene are DFQATT and SNEGSKA (reference sequence). This CDR3 is 13 amino acids long. V lost 0 bases, J lost 2 bases, and 7 bases lay in between.

This clonotype was recorded many times. The V gene is TRBV20-1, the J gene TRBJ2-7, with TRBD1 matching over 7 bases. This CDR3 has 13 amino acids. Germline V lookup: CDR1 DFQATT, CDR2 SNEGSKA (reference sequence). V shed 8 bases and J 5 bases; nucleotides not matched to a gene: 12. The CDR3 is CSQTRDRVNEQYF. The CDR3 DNA reads TGCAGTCAGACACGAGACAGGGTCAACGAGCAGTACTTC.

This clonotype was observed many times. The chain is built from TRBV27 and TRBJ2-5; D gene uncertain. The length of the CDR3 is 13 residues. The germline V gene encodes CDR1 MNHEY and CDR2 SMNVEV (reference sequence). The V end was cut by 5 bases, the J end by 0 bases, with 7 bases between. CDR3 sequence reads: CASSLSYQETQYF. The CDR3 DNA reads TGTGCCAGCAGTCTTTCGTACCAAGAGACCCAGTACTTC.